These T cell receptor beta chains were read from a single sample in a study of blood T cell repertoires in COVID-19. Sequenced by immunoSEQ multiplex PCR; TCRdb stores in-frame clones only, minus some. The profile covers under 500,000 clones, with around 88% appearing a single time and approximately 4.5% taken by the ten largest. Material for sequencing was peripheral blood. The receptor set was obtained from a woman aged 25 to 39 with acute or convalescent COVID-19. CDR3s include the opening cysteine and the closing phenylalanine or tryptophan. Each record gives: J gene, V gene, clone size, CDR3 protein. A row's size may be missing; if present it is once, few, many or a size class.

J: TRBJ1-2
V: TRBV18
size: few
CDR3: CASSPPGLNYGYTF

J: TRBJ2-2
V: TRBV28
size: .
CDR3: CASSFRGGELFF

J: TRBJ2-1
V: TRBV9
size: once
CDR3: CASSVARDRVNEQFF

J: TRBJ2-5
V: TRBV7-9
size: .
CDR3: CASSQTSGGRFKETQYF

J: TRBJ2-3
V: TRBV11-2
size: .
CDR3: CASSLGGQGRDTQYF

J: TRBJ2-3
V: TRBV9
size: .
CDR3: CASSLAGSTDTQYF

J: TRBJ2-5
V: TRBV12-3/TRBV12-4
size: .
CDR3: CASTLDRGETQYF

J: TRBJ2-1
V: TRBV5-1
size: .
CDR3: CASSLGGQLSYNEQFF

J: TRBJ1-4
V: TRBV2
size: few
CDR3: CASRQDRDEKLFF

J: TRBJ2-1
V: TRBV7-2
size: .
CDR3: CASSQGTGGYDEQFF

J: TRBJ1-2
V: TRBV2
size: .
CDR3: CASSTGTGLGGYGYTF

J: TRBJ2-1
V: TRBV10-3
size: .
CDR3: CATSKPGTGDYNEQFF

J: TRBJ1-1
V: TRBV6-5
size: .
CDR3: CASSYQGGNTEAFF

J: TRBJ2-7
V: TRBV6-1
size: few
CDR3: CASSDGQRGRIF

J: TRBJ1-2
V: TRBV19
size: .
CDR3: CASRRGHEVYGYTF

J: TRBJ2-2
V: TRBV5-1
size: .
CDR3: CASSPTGLTGELFF

J: TRBJ2-7
V: TRBV2
size: .
CDR3: CASSDHQGAYEQYF

J: TRBJ1-3
V: TRBV3-1/TRBV3-2
size: .
CDR3: CASSYESSGNTIYF

J: TRBJ2-3
V: TRBV7-3
size: .
CDR3: CASSPRTGFTDTQYF

J: TRBJ1-4
V: TRBV4-2
size: few
CDR3: CASSQDLDREGSNEKLFF

J: TRBJ2-5
V: TRBV18
size: .
CDR3: CASSPGTGDLKTQYF

J: TRBJ1-1
V: TRBV6-5
size: .
CDR3: CASMGGPPTEAFF

J: TRBJ1-2
V: TRBV5-4
size: .
CDR3: CASSLWGGSNGYTF

J: TRBJ1-5
V: TRBV6-1
size: .
CDR3: CASSATPRAGCQPQHF

J: TRBJ1-6
V: TRBV5-1
size: once
CDR3: CASSPTGDNSPLHF

J: TRBJ2-7
V: TRBV11-2
size: .
CDR3: CASSSIRGTGGETYEQYF

J: TRBJ2-1
V: TRBV9
size: once
CDR3: CASSVAPGYGNEQFF

J: TRBJ1-6
V: TRBV5-1
size: few
CDR3: CASSEGQNRYSPLHF

J: TRBJ2-7
V: TRBV7-2
size: few
CDR3: CASSPSGGPYEQYF

J: TRBJ1-2
V: TRBV7-9
size: .
CDR3: CASFTAWAGYTF

J: TRBJ2-1
V: TRBV7-6
size: .
CDR3: CASSLTLKGTGKNEQFF

J: TRBJ1-3
V: TRBV5-1
size: few
CDR3: CASSLGGTGHSGNTIYF

J: TRBJ1-1
V: TRBV7-6
size: .
CDR3: CASSLGQGYTEAFF

J: TRBJ2-7
V: TRBV14
size: .
CDR3: CASNRSLSRENEQYF

J: TRBJ2-7
V: TRBV7-9
size: few
CDR3: CASSYTGPSYEQYF

J: TRBJ1-3
V: TRBV7-8
size: .
CDR3: CASSSTRVSGNTIYF

J: TRBJ2-5
V: TRBV9
size: .
CDR3: CASSAEGSRETQYF

J: TRBJ2-1
V: TRBV7-3
size: .
CDR3: CASSFRGGSPYNEQFF

J: TRBJ2-7
V: TRBV6-5
size: .
CDR3: CASRTGASYEQYF

J: TRBJ2-3
V: TRBV5-4
size: once
CDR3: CASSPVGLAEPTDTQYF

J: TRBJ2-1
V: TRBV6-5
size: .
CDR3: CASVGGQNYNEQFF